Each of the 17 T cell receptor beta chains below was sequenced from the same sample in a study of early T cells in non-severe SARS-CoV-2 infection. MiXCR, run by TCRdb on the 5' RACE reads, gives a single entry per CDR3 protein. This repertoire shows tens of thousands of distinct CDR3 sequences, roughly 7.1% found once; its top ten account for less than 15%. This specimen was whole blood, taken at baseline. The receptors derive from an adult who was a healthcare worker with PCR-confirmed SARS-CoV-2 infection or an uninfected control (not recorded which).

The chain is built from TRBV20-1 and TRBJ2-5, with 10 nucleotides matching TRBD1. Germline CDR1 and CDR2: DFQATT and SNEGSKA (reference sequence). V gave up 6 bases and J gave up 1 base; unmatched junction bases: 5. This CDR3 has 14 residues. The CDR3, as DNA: TGCAGTGCGCTGGGACAGGGGTTCCAAGAGACCCAGTACTTC. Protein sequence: CSALGQGFQETQYF.

In DNA, the CDR3 is TGCAGTGCTAGAGATGTTCAGGAGTCAACTAATGAAAAACTGTTTTTT. Translated, it gives CSARDVQESTNEKLFF. The V and J genes are TRBV20-1 and TRBJ1-4, with unresolved D. V lost 0 bases, J lost 0 bases, and 11 bases lay in between. The V gene's germline CDR1 is DFQATT and CDR2 SNEGSKA (reference sequence). CDR3 length: 16 residues.

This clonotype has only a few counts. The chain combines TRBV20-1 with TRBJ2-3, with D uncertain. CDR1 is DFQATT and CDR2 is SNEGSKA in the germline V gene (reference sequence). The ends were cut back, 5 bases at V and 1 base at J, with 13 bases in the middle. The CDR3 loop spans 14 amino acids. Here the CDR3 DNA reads TGCAGTGCTTCGACGGTTGGGGGCACAGATACGCAGTATTTT. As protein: CSASTVGGTDTQYF.

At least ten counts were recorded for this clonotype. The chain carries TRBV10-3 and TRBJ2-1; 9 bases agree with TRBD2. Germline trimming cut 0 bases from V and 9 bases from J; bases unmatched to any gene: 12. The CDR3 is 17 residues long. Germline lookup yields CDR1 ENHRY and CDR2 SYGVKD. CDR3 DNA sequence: TGTGCCATCAGTGAGTCGACCGCGGGAGGGCTCGAGGCTGAGCAGTTCTTC. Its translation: CAISESTAGGLEAEQFF.

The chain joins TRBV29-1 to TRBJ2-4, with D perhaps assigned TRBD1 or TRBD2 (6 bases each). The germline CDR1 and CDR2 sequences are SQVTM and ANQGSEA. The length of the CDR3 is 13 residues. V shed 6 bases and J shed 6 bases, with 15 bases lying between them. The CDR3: CSVETGGLNIQYF. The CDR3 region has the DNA TGCAGCGTCGAGACAGGAGGGCTAAACATTCAGTACTTC. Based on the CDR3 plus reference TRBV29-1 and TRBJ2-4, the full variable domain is SAVISQKPSRDICQRGTSLTIQCQVDSQVTMMFWYRQQPGQSLTLIATANQGSEATYESGFVIDKFPISRPNLTFSTLTVSNMSPEDSSIYLCSVETGGLNIQYFGAGTRLSVL.

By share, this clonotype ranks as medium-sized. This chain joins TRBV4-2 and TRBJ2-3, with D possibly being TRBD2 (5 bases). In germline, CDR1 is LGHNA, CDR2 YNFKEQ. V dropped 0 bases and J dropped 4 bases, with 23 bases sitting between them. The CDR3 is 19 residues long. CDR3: CASSQDLMSGLASADTQYF. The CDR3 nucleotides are TGTGCCAGCAGCCAAGACCTCATGTCCGGACTCGCCTCCGCAGATACGCAGTATTTT.

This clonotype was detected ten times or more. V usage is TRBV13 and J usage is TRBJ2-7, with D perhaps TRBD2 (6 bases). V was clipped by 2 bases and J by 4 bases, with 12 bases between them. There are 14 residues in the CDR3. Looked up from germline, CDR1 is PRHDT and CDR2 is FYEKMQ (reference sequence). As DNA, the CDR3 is TGTGCCAGCAGCTTAAAAGATGGAGGGTACGAGCAGTACTTC. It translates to CASSLKDGGYEQYF.

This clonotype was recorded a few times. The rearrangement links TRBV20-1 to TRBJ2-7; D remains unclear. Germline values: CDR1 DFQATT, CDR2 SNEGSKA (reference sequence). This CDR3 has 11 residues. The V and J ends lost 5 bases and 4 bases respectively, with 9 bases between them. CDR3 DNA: TGCAGTGCTGTCGCCATTTACGAGCAGTACTTC. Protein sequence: CSAVAIYEQYF.

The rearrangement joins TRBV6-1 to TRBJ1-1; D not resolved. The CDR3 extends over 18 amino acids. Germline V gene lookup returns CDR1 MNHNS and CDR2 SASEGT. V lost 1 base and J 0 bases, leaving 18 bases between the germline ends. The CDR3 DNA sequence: TGTGCCAGCAGTGAAGATGGCTTTGGGAGAACACTGAACACTGAAGCTTTCTTT. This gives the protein CASSEDGFGRTLNTEAFF.

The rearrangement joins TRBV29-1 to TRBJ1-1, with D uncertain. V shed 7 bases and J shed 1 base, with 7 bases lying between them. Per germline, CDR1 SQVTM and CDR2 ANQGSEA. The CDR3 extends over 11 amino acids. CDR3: CSGEGNTEAFF. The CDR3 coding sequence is TGCAGCGGGGAGGGGAACACTGAAGCTTTCTTT.

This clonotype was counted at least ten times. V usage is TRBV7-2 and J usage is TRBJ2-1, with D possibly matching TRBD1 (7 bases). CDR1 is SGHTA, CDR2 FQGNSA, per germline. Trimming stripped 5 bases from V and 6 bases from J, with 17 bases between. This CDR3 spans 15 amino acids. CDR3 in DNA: TGTGCCAGCAGCAGACAGGGAGGAGGAACCAATGAGCAGTTCTTC. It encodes CASSRQGGGTNEQFF.

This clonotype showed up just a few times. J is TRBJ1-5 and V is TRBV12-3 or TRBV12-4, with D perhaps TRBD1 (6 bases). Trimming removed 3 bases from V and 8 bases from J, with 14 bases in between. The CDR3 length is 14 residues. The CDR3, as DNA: TGTGCCAGCAGTTTTAGGCAGGGGAGAGAGCCCCAGCATTTT. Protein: CASSFRQGREPQHF.

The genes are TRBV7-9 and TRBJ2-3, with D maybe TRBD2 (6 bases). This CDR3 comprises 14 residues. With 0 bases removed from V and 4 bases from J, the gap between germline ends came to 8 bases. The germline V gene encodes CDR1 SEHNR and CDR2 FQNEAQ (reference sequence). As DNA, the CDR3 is TGTGCCAGCAGCTTAGCAGCGGGCCCAGATACGCAGTATTTT. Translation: CASSLAAGPDTQYF.

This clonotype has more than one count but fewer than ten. The CDR3, as DNA: TGTGCCAGCACCAGACAGGGGGCTGAAGCTTTCTTT. The encoded protein is CASTRQGAEAFF. J is TRBJ1-1 and V is TRBV2; 9 bases map to TRBD1. This CDR3 spans 12 amino acids. The germline V gene has CDR1 SNHLY and CDR2 FYNNEI. V shed 7 bases, J shed 6 bases, and the junction held 3 bases outside the gene matches. Using reference TRBV2 and TRBJ1-1 for the parts outside the CDR3, the full variable domain is EPEVTQTPSHQVTQMGQEVILRCVPISNHLYFYWYRQILGQKVEFLVSFYNNEISEKSEIFDDQFSVERPDGSNFTLKIRSTKLEDSAMYFCASTRQGAEAFFGQGTRLTVV.

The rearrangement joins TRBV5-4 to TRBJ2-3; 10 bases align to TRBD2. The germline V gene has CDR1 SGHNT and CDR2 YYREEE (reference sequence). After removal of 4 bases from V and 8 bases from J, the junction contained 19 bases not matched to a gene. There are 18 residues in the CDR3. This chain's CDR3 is CASSPGTSAPSTASTQYF. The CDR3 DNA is TGTGCCAGCAGCCCCGGGACTAGCGCCCCCTCGACTGCCTCTACGCAGTATTTT.

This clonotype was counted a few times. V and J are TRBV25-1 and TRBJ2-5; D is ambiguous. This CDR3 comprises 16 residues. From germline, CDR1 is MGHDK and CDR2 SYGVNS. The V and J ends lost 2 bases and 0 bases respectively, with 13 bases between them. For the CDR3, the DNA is TGTGCCAGCAGTGAAATTAAAGGAAAATACCAAGAGACCCAGTACTTC. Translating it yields CASSEIKGKYQETQYF.

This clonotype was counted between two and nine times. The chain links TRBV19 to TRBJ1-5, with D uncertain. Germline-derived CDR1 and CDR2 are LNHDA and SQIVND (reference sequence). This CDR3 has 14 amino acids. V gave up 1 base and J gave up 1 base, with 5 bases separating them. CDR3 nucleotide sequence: TGTGCCAGTAGTATAGGGTGGAGCAATCAGCCCCAGCATTTT. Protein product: CASSIGWSNQPQHF.